Below, one T cell receptor (beta chain) is given with its context. This sample was included in a study of control samples from healthy donors and cancer patients. Measured with immunoSEQ multiplex PCR; TCRdb has only the in-frame clones, and not every one. Among 150,000 to 200,000 clones, 90% to 95% were seen once, and the ten largest hold 8.5%. J was trimmed by 5 bases and V by 6 bases; bases with no gene match: 6. Germline CDR1 and CDR2: LNHDA and SQIVND (reference sequence). The CDR3 loop spans 13 amino acids. The genes are TRBV19 and TRBJ1-1; 7 nucleotides match TRBD1. The TCR was taken from a woman between 40 and 55 years old in good health. Material for sequencing was blood. The CDR3: CASSPTGRTEAFF. The CDR3 DNA sequence: TGTGCCAGTAGCCCGACAGGGAGGACTGAAGCTTTCTTT.